This T cell receptor beta chain was profiled in a study of T cell responses to AZD1222 COVID-19 vaccine. Findings and limits, study-wide: Clonal diversity was possibly underestimated, and white British individuals and females predominated among donors. Repertoires were sampled only after the peak T cell response.

This clone was observed a few times. What it recognizes is unknown. The V gene's germline CDR1 is SEHNR and CDR2 FQNEAQ (reference sequence). With 8 bases removed from V and 0 bases from J, the gap between germline ends came to 4 bases. CDR3 length: 12 amino acids. The assay was immunoSEQ multiplex PCR, and TCRdb's table has in-frame clones only and misses some. This table holds 50,000 or so clones, about 89% found once. Sequenced material: peripheral blood, taken 28 days after the second AZD1222 dose. This sequence was found in an adult who received the AZD1222 COVID-19 vaccine. The rearrangement joins TRBV7-9 to TRBJ1-4; D is unresolved. CDR3 nucleotide sequence: TGTGCCAGCGGAGCAACTAATGAAAAACTGTTTTTT. Translating gives CASGATNEKLFF. Complete variable domain (other parts from reference TRBV7-9 and TRBJ1-4): DTGVSQNPRHKITKRGQNVTFRCDPISEHNRLYWYRQTLGQGPEFLTYFQNEAQLEKSRLLSDRFSAERPKGSFSTLEIQRTEQGDSAMYLCASGATNEKLFFGSGTQLSVL.